This T cell receptor beta chain originates from a study of T cell responses to AZD1222 COVID-19 vaccine. Findings and caveats of the study: Epitopes outside B.1.351 and B.1.1.7 mutated regions reportedly drew nearly half of spike TCRs.

CDR1 and CDR2 (germline): SGDLS, YYNGEE. Trimming left V 0 bases short and J 2 bases short, with 13 bases between. The CDR3 contains 16 residues. Second doses at about 4 or about 12 weeks were pooled. Repertoires were generated with immunoSEQ multiplex PCR, while TCRdb's copy carries only in-frame clones and drops some. The sample lists around 140,000 clones, around 90% seen once, with 1.6% in the top ten. A word on this clone: Its antigen is undetermined.

V and J are TRBV9 and TRBJ2-3, with D possibly being TRBD1 (5 bases). This sequence was found in an adult who received the AZD1222 COVID-19 vaccine. Specimen: peripheral blood, collected 28 days after the second AZD1222 dose. The DNA for the CDR3 is TGTGCCAGCAGCGTAGAGAGCAGGGCGGTCACAGATACGCAGTATTTT. Translation gives CASSVESRAVTDTQYF.